This note documents a single TCR beta chain sequence. These data are taken from a study of blood T cell repertoires in COVID-19. Overall study: Both acute and convalescent COVID-19 samples were obtained from the United States, Italy and Spain.

In germline, CDR1 is SGHDT, CDR2 YYEEEE. The V gene end was trimmed by 1 base and the J gene end by 0 bases; junction bases not matched to a gene: 10. The CDR3 extends over 19 amino acids. Participants were aged about 18 to 100 years, lived in under 30 US areas, and enrolled virtually. Under the authors' procedure: Reference gene primer amplification gave nucleated cell count estimates. Profiling relied on immunoSEQ multiplex PCR, and the TCRdb table lists in-frame clones only, not all of them. V and J calls and clone size are copied from that table; D and trimming were computed from the DNA. Of 200,000 to 250,000 clones listed, 83% are singletons.

This sequence originates from a woman aged 40 to 55 who had been exposed to COVID-19. The chain uses TRBV5-6 and TRBJ1-4; 9 nucleotides align to TRBD1. Sequenced material: PBMCs or T cells enriched from blood (not recorded which). The CDR3 DNA follows: TGTGCCAGCAGCTTGTACGGCGGGACAGGGCTAACAACTAATGAAAAACTGTTTTTT. It specifies CASSLYGGTGLTTNEKLFF.